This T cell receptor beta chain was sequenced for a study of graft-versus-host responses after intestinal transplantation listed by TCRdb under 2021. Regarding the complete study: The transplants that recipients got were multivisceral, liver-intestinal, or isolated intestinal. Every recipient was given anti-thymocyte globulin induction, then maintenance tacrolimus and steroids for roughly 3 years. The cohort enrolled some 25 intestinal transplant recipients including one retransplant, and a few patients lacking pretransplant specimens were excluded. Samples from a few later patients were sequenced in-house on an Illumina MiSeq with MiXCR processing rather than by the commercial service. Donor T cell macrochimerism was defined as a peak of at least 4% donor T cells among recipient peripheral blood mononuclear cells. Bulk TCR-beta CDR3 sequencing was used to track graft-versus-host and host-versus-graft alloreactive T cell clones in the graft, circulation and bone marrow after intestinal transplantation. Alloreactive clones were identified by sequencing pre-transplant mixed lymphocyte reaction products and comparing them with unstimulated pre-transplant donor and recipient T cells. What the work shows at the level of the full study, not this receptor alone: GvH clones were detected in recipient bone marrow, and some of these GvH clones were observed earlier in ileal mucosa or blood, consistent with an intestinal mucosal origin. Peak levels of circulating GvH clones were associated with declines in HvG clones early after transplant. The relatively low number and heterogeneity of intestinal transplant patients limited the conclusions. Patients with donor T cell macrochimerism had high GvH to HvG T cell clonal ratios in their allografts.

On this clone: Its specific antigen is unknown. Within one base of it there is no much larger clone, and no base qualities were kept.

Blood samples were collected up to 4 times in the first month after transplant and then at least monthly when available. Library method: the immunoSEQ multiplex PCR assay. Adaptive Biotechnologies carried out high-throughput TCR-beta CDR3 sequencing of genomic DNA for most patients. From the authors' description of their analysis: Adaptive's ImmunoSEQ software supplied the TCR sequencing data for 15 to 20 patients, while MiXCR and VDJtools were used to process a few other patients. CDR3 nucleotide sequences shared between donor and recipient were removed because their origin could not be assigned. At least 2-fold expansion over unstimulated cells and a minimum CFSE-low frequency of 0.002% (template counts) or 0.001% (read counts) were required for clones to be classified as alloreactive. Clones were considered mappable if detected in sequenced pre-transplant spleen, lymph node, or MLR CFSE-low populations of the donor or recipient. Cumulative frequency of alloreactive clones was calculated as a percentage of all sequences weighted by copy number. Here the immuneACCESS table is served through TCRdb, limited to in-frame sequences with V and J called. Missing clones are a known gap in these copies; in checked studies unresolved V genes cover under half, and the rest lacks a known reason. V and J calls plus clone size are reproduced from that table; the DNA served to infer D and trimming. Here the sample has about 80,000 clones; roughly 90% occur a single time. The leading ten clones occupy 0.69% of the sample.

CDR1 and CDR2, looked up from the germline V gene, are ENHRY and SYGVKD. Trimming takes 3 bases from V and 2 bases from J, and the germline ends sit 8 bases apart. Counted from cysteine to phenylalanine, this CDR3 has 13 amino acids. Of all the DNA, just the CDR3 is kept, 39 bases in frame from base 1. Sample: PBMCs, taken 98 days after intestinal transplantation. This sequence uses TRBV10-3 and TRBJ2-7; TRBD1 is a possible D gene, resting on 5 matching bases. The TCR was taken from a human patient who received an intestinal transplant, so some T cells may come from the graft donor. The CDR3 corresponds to CAISEGVAYEQYF. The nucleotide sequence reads TGTGCCATCAGTGAAGGGGTCGCCTACGAGCAGTACTTC.